The 19 T cell receptor beta chains in this list originate from one sample, sequenced in a study of glioma-infiltrating T cells. Amplification of TCR alpha and beta CDR3 regions from RNA used iRepertoire nested multiplex PCR. Each CDR3 protein gets one entry after TCRdb re-called the multiplex PCR reads with MiXCR. The data show roughly 350,000 distinct CDR3 sequences, less than 50% seen once. Sequencing was carried out using glioma tissue, nonneoplastic brain tissue, or PBMCs (not recorded which). The receptors come from a human donor with low-grade glioma or glioblastoma, undergoing nonglioma brain surgery, or in good health (not recorded which).

This clonotype was counted between two and nine times. The V and J genes are TRBV7-2 and TRBJ2-2; D uncertain. Looked up from germline, CDR1 is SGHTA and CDR2 is FQGNSA. The CDR3 consists of 15 residues. The V end was cut by 0 bases, the J end by 1 base, with 6 bases between. CDR3 in amino acids: CASSLAWQNTGELFF. As DNA, the CDR3 is TGTGCCAGCAGCTTAGCTTGGCAGAACACCGGGGAGCTGTTTTTT.

This clonotype was detected a few times. For the CDR3, the DNA is TGCAGTGCGTCGAAGGCGGGGTACTACAATGAGCAGTTCTTC. This translates into CSASKAGYYNEQFF. The chain employs TRBV20-1 and TRBJ2-1; D may be TRBD2 (6 bases). V lost 6 bases and J lost 3, with 15 bases in between. The CDR3 loop spans 14 amino acids. Germline V CDR1 and CDR2: DFQATT, SNEGSKA (reference sequence).

A remark on this clonotype: This is likely a read error, given that the CDR3 carries no conserved phenylalanine or tryptophan at its end. The chain employs TRBV4-1 and TRBJ2-7; perhaps TRBD2 as D (6 bases). V lost 3 bases and J 3 bases, leaving 12 bases between the germline ends. The CDR3 is made up of 14 amino acids. CDR1 and CDR2 from the germline V gene are MGHRA and YSYEKL. In DNA, the CDR3 is TGCGCCAGCAGCCAGCCGGGAGTGAGCTACGAGCAGTACCTC. This encodes CASSQPGVSYEQYL.

This chain joins TRBV4-1 and TRBJ2-5; 9 bases map to TRBD2. V lost 4 bases and J lost 2; bases outside the gene matches: 8. CDR3 length: 16 residues. Germline V CDR1 and CDR2: MGHRA, YSYEKL. For the CDR3, the DNA is TGCGCCAGCAGCCGGATGCTAGCGGGGAATCAAGAGACCCAGTACTTC. Protein product: CASSRMLAGNQETQYF.

For this clonotype: The DNA is omitted, as the CDR3 cannot be located on it reliably, and the CDR3 follows TCRdb's listing. The chain joins TRBV20-1 to TRBJ1-5; the DNA was not compared with TRBD1, the D call given in the table. Germline V gene lookup returns CDR1 DFQATT and CDR2 SNEGSKA (reference sequence). The CDR3 spans 14 amino acids, including both terminal residues. CDR3 residues: CSTSGQGAGQPQHF.

This clonotype was counted only a few times. The genes are TRBV5-4 and TRBJ2-2; TRBD2 matches 11 bases. V dropped 4 bases and J dropped 4; count of bases not matched to a gene: 12. Per the germline V gene, CDR1 is SGHNT and CDR2 is YYREEE (reference sequence). This CDR3 has 18 amino acids. DNA of the CDR3: TGTGCCAGCAGCGTACAGATGAACGGACTAGCGGGCACCGGGGAGCTGTTTTTT. It yields the protein CASSVQMNGLAGTGELFF.

The CDR3 DNA reads as TGTGCCAGCAGCCCCTTCCCGGGTTCTGAGCAGTACTTC. This gives the protein CASSPFPGSEQYF. The rearrangement links TRBV5-4 to TRBJ2-7; D gene ambiguous. This CDR3 spans 13 amino acids. Germline CDR1 is SGHNT and CDR2 is YYREEE (reference sequence). Trimming removed 4 bases from V and 7 bases from J, with 15 bases in between. Full variable domain (rest looked up from reference TRBV5-4 and TRBJ2-7): ETGVTQSPTHLIKTRGQQVTLRCSSQSGHNTVSWYQQALGQGPQFIFQYYREEENGRGNFPPRFSGLQFPNYSSELNVNALELDDSALYLCASSPFPGSEQYFGPGTRLTVT.

The chain has TRBV7-2 and TRBJ2-5; tentative D call: TRBD2 (5 bases). The CDR3 sequence is 13 residues long. Trimming removed 6 bases at V and 7 bases at J, with 15 bases between. CDR1 is SGHTA, CDR2 FQGNSA, per germline. The CDR3 reads CASREAASGTQYF. CDR3 nucleotide sequence: TGTGCCAGCAGAGAAGCGGCGTCAGGGACCCAGTACTTC.

This rearrangement joins TRBV14 to TRBJ2-7; D ambiguous. The CDR3 has 15 amino acids. The V gene's germline CDR1 is SGHDN and CDR2 FVKESK. Between the trimmed V and J ends, which lost 3 bases and 0 bases, there was a span of 12 bases. This CDR3 reads CASSHQPGPSYEQYF. In nucleotides, the CDR3 is TGTGCCAGCAGCCACCAGCCAGGACCCTCCTACGAGCAGTACTTC.

The chain has TRBV7-9 and TRBJ2-3; unclear D gene. The V and J ends lost 1 base and 0 bases respectively, with 11 bases between them. Germline V CDR1 and CDR2: SEHNR, FQNEAQ (reference sequence). CDR3 length: 16 amino acids. CDR3 in DNA: TGTGCCAGCAGCTTAGACCTGGGAACTAGCACAGATACGCAGTATTTT. Translating gives CASSLDLGTSTDTQYF. Variable domain in full (rest from reference TRBV7-9 and TRBJ2-3): DTGVSQNPRHKITKRGQNVTFRCDPISEHNRLYWYRQTLGQGPEFLTYFQNEAQLEKSRLLSDRFSAERPKGSFSTLEIQRTEQGDSAMYLCASSLDLGTSTDTQYFGPGTRLTVL.

The chain combines TRBV7-9 with TRBJ2-7; D might be TRBD1 (6 bases). The CDR3 contains 15 residues. Trimming stripped 3 bases from V and 2 bases from J, with 14 bases between. From germline, CDR1 is SEHNR and CDR2 FQNEAQ (reference sequence). CDR3 sequence reads: CASSLTGTTPYEQYF. The DNA for the CDR3 is TGTGCCAGCAGCTTGACCGGGACAACACCCTACGAGCAGTACTTC.

As regards this clonotype: One base away lies a much larger clone, so this may be a sequencing read error. The chain couples TRBV27 to TRBJ2-1; D unclear. V shed 4 bases and J shed 3 bases, with 16 bases lying between them. Germline CDR1 is MNHEY and CDR2 is SMNVEV (reference sequence). This CDR3 is built from 16 residues. CDR3 sequence: CASSSLSFGYYNEQFF. CDR3 nucleotides: TGTGCCAGCAGTTCCCTGAGTTTTGGCTACTACAATGAGCAGTTCTTC.

The chain has TRBV2 and TRBJ2-7; D call uncertain. The CDR3 length is 11 residues. V was clipped by 4 bases and J by 3 bases, with 4 bases between them. Germline lookup yields CDR1 SNHLY and CDR2 FYNNEI. The chain's CDR3 is CASSGGYEQYF. CDR3 DNA: TGTGCCAGCAGTGGTGGCTACGAGCAGTACTTC.

The CDR3 spells CASSLARQPIYEQYF. The CDR3 DNA reads TGTGCCAGCAGCTTAGCGCGGCAGCCCATCTACGAGCAGTACTTC. The rearrangement uses TRBV7-6 and TRBJ2-7; D not resolved. The germline CDR1 and CDR2 sequences are SGHVS and FNYEAQ. Trimming shortened V by 0 bases and J by 3 bases, and 12 bases separated the two germline ends. The CDR3 consists of 15 residues. Based on the CDR3 plus reference TRBV7-6 and TRBJ2-7, the full variable domain is GAGVSQSPRYKVTKRGQDVALRCDPISGHVSLYWYRQALGQGPEFLTYFNYEAQQDKSGLPNDRFSAERPEGSISTLTIQRTEQRDSAMYRCASSLARQPIYEQYFGPGTRLTVT.

This rearrangement joins TRBV14 to TRBJ2-5; D uncertain. Trimming took off 4 bases at V and 5 bases at J, with 5 bases between the two ends. Germline V gives CDR1 SGHDN, CDR2 FVKESK. CDR3 length: 11 residues. Here the CDR3 DNA reads TGTGCCAGCAGCCCCTACGAGACCCAGTACTTC. Protein: CASSPYETQYF.

The chain recombines TRBV19 with TRBJ2-1; 10 bases agree with TRBD2. CDR3 length: 14 amino acids. The germline V gene has CDR1 LNHDA and CDR2 SQIVND (reference sequence). Trimming took 7 bases from V and 6 from J; bases not matched to a gene: 6. The CDR3, as DNA: TGTGCCAGTATGAGGCTAGCGGGAGCCAATGAGCAGTTCTTC. Its protein is CASMRLAGANEQFF.

This clonotype was seen more than once but under ten times. This rearrangement joins TRBV7-9 to TRBJ2-3; D uncertain. The germline gives CDR1 SEHNR, CDR2 FQNEAQ (reference sequence). CDR3 length: 14 residues. The ends were cut back, 3 bases at V and 2 bases at J, with 9 bases in the middle. This CDR3 is CASSFQEPTDTQYF. As DNA, the CDR3 is TGTGCCAGCAGCTTCCAGGAACCCACAGATACGCAGTATTTT.

This chain uses TRBV11-2 with TRBJ2-1; 7 bases are a match to TRBD1. The CDR3 has 13 amino acids. Germline V CDR1 and CDR2: SGHAT, FQNNGV. J was trimmed by 7 bases and V by 5 bases; bases with no gene match: 5. CDR3 bases: TGTGCCAGCAGCATGGGACAGCTGAATGAGCAGTTCTTC. This translates into CASSMGQLNEQFF.

Concerning this clonotype: A much larger clone sits a single nucleotide away, making a read error possible. CDR3 sequence (DNA): TGCGCCAGCAGCCAGCGCGGGAGGGCGACCCGGTACTTC. Encoded protein: CASSQRGRATRYF. The chain employs TRBV4-1 and TRBJ2-5, with 9 bases aligning to TRBD2. Germline lookup yields CDR1 MGHRA and CDR2 YSYEKL. There are 13 residues in the CDR3.